Following are 3 T cell receptor beta chains from one sample sequenced in a study of T cells in Graves' hyperthyroidism and ophthalmopathy. Regions amplified from RNA transcripts were the TCR beta CDR3 regions. The primer set for the first-round RT-PCR of the TCR CDR3 was HTBI. TCRdb re-analysed the multiplex PCR reads in MiXCR, keeping a single row per CDR3 protein. The profile shows around 380,000 distinct CDR3 sequences, approximately 13% of them singletons. The sample consisted of blood. These receptors were obtained from a man aged 25 to 45 with Graves' hyperthyroidism that later progressed to Graves' ophthalmopathy.

The gene calls are TRBV4-1 and TRBJ1-1, with 8 bases lining up with TRBD1. Trimming removed 1 base from V and 5 bases from J; junction bases left unmatched: 6. CDR3 length: 15 amino acids. CDR1 MGHRA and CDR2 YSYEKL come from the germline V gene. CDR3 in amino acids: CASSQGHRGRTEAFF. Written as DNA, the CDR3 is TGCGCCAGCAGCCAAGGGCACAGGGGGAGGACTGAAGCTTTCTTT.

This clonotype was picked up a small number of times. V gene TRBV5-1 combines with J gene TRBJ1-5; D ambiguous. Per the germline V gene, CDR1 is SGHRS and CDR2 is YFSETQ. This CDR3 has 14 amino acids. V gave up 0 bases and J gave up 4 bases, with 8 bases separating them. The CDR3, as DNA: TGCGCCAGCAGCTTGGACAGTCCTAATCAGCCCCAGCATTTT. Translated, it gives CASSLDSPNQPQHF.

V usage is TRBV29-1 and J usage is TRBJ2-2; D uncertain. The CDR3 loop spans 12 amino acids. Germline values: CDR1 SQVTM, CDR2 ANQGSEA. Trimming left V 4 bases short and J 1 base short, with 4 bases between. CDR3 loop: CSVGQNTGELFF. The CDR3 DNA follows: TGCAGCGTTGGCCAGAACACCGGGGAGCTGTTTTTT.